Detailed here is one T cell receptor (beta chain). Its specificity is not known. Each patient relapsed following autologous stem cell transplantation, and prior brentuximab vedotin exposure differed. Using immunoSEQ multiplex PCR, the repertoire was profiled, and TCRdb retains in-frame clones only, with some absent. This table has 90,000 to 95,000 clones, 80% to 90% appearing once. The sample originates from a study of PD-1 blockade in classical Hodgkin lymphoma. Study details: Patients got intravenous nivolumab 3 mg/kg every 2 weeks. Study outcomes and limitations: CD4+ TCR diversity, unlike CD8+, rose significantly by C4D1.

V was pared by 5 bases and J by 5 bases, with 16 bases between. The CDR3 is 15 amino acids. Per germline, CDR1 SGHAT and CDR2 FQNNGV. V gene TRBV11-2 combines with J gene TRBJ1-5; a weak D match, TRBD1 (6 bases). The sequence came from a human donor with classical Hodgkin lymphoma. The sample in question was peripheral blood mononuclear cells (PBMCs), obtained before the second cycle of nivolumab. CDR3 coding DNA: TGTGCCAGCAGCCTAGGGGGGCTGCGGTATCAGCCCCAGCATTTT. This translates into CASSLGGLRYQPQHF. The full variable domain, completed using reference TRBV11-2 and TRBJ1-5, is EAGVAQSPRYKIIEKRQSVAFWCNPISGHATLYWYQQILGQGPKLLIQFQNNGVVDDSQLPKDRFSAERLKGVDSTLKIQPAKLEDSAVYLCASSLGGLRYQPQHFGDGTRLSIL.